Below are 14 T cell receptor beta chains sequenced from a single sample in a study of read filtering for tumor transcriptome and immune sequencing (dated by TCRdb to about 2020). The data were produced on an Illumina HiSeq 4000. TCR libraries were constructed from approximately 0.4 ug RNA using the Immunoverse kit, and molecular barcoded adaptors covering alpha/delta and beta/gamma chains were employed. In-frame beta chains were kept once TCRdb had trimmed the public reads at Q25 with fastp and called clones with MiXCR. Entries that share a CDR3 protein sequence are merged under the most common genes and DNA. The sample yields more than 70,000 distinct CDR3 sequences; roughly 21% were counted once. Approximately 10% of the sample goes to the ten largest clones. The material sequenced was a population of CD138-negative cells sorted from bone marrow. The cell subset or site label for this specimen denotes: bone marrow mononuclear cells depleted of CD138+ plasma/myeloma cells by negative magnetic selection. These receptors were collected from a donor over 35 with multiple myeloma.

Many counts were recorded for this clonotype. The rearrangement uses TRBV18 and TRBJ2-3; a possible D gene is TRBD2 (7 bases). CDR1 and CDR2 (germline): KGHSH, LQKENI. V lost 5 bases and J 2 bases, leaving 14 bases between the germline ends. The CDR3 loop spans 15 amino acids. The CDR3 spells CASSKGGLTTDTQYF. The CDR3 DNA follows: TGTGCCAGCTCAAAAGGGGGACTAACCACAGATACGCAGTATTTT.

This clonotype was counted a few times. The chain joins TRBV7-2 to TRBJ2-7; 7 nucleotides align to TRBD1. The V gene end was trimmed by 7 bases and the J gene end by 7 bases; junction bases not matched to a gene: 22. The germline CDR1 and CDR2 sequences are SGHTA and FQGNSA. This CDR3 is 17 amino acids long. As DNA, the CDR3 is TGTGCCAGCACCCCGCTTCCCTCGACAGGGCTGAAGAGGGAGCAGTACTTC. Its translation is CASTPLPSTGLKREQYF.

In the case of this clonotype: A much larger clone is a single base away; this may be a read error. CDR3 residues: CASCKPVIGSYEQYF. Written as DNA, the CDR3 is TGTGCCAGCTGCAAGCCCGTGATTGGATCCTACGAGCAGTACTTC. The J gene is TRBJ2-7, the V gene TRBV21-1. TRBV21-1 is deemed a pseudogene. The CDR3 runs 15 residues.

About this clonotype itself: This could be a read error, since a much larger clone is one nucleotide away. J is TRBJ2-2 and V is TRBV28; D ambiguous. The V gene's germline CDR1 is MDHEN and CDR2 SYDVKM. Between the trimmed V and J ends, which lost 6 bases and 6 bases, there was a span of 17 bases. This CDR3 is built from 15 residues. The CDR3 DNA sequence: TGTGCCAGCAGCGCCGCGGTCCTGATAGCCGGGGAGCTGTTTTTT. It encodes CASSAAVLIAGELFF.

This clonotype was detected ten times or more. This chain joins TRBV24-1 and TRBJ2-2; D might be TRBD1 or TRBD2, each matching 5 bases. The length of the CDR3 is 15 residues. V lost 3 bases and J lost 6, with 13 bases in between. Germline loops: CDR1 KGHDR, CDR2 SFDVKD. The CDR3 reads CATSDHRDLSGELFF. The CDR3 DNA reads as TGTGCCACCAGTGATCATCGGGACCTATCCGGGGAGCTGTTTTTT.

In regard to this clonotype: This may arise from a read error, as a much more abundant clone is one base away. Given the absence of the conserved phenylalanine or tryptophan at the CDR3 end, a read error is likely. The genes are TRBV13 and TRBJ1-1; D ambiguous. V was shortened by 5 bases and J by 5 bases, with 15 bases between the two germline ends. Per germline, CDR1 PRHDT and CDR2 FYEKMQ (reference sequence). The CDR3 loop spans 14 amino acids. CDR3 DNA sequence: TGTGCCAGCAGCCGGAACTGGGCCCGGACTGAAGCTTTCTCT. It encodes CASSRNWARTEAFS.

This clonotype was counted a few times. The CDR3 DNA reads TGTGCCAGCAGTTTATTGGGCTTCTCTCTTTACTTC. As protein: CASSLLGFSLYF. The gene calls are TRBV28 and TRBJ2-4; D is ambiguous. V was trimmed by 1 base and J by 16 bases, leaving 14 bases between them. The CDR3 sequence is 12 residues long. Germline V lookup: CDR1 MDHEN, CDR2 SYDVKM.

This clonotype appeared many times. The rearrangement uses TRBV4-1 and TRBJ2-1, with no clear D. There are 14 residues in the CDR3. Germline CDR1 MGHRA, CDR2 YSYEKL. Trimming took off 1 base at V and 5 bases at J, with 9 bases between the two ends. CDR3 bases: TGCGCCAGCAGCCAAGTCGGGTTAAACAATGAGCAGTTCTTC. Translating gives CASSQVGLNNEQFF.

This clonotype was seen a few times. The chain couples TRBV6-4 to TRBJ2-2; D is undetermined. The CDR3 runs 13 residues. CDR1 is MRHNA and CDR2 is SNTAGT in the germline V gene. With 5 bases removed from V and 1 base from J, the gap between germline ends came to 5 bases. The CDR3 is CASSMENTGELFF. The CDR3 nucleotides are TGTGCCAGCAGTATGGAGAACACCGGGGAGCTGTTTTTT.

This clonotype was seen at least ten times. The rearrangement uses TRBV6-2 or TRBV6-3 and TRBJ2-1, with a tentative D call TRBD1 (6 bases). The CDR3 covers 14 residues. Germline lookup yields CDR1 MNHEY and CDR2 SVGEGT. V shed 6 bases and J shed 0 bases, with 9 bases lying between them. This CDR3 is CASREDSSYNEQFF. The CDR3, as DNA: TGTGCCAGCAGGGAGGACAGCTCCTACAATGAGCAGTTCTTC.

The CDR3 spells CASSYLTPPGETQYF. The CDR3 DNA follows: TGTGCCAGCAGTTACCTGACCCCGCCGGGGGAGACCCAGTACTTC. The chain recombines TRBV6-5 with TRBJ2-5; TRBD2 is a possible D gene (5 bases). CDR3 length: 15 residues. The V end was cut by 2 bases, the J end by 5 bases, with 15 bases between. Germline CDR1 is MNHEY and CDR2 is SVGAGI.

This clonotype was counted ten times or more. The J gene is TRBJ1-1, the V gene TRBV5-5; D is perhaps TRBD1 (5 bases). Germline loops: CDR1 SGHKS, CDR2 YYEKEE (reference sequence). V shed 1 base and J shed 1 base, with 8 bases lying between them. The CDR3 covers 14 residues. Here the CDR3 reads CASSLFQGNTEAFF. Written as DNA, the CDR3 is TGTGCCAGCAGCTTGTTTCAGGGGAACACTGAAGCTTTCTTT.

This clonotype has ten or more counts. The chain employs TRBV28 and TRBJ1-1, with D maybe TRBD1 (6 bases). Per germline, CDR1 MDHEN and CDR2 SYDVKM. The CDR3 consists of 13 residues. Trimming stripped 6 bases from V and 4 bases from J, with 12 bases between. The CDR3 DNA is TGTGCCAGCAGGACTGGGGGCGCCACTGAAGCTTTCTTT. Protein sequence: CASRTGGATEAFF.

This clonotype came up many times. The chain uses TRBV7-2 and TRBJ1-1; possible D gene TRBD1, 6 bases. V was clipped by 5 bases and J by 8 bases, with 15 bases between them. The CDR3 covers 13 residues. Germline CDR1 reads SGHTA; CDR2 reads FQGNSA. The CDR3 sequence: CASSQRGGREAFF. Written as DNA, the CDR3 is TGTGCCAGCAGCCAGAGGGGGGGGAGGGAAGCTTTCTTT.